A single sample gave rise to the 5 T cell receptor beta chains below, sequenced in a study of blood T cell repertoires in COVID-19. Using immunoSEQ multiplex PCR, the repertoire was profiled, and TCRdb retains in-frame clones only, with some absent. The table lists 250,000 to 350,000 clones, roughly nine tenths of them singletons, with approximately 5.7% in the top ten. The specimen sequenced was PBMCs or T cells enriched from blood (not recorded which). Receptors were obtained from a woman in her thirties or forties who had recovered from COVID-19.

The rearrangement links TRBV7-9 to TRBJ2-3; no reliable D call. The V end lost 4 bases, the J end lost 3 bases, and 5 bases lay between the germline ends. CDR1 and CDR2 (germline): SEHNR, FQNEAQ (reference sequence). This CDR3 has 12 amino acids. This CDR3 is CASSSRTDTQYF. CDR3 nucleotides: TGTGCCAGCAGCTCCCGGACAGATACGCAGTATTTT.

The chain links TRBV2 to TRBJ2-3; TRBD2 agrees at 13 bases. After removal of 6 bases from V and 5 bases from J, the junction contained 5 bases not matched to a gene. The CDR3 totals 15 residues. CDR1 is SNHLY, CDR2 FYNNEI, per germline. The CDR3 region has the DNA TGTGCCAGCAGCCGACTAGCGGGAGGTCGAGATACGCAGTATTTT. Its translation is CASSRLAGGRDTQYF.

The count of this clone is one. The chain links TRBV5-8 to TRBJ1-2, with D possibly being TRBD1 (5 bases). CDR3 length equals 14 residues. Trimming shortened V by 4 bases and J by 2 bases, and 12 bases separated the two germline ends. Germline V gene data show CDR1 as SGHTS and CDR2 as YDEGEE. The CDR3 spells CASSKSRGNYGYTF. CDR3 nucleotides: TGTGCCAGCAGCAAATCTCGGGGGAACTATGGCTACACCTTC.

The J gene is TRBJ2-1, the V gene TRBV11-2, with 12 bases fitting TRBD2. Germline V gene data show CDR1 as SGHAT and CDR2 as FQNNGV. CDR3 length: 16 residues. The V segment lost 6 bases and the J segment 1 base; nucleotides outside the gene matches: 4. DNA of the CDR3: TGTGCCAGCAGTTCGACTAGCGGGAGATCCTACAATGAGCAGTTCTTC. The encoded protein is CASSSTSGRSYNEQFF.

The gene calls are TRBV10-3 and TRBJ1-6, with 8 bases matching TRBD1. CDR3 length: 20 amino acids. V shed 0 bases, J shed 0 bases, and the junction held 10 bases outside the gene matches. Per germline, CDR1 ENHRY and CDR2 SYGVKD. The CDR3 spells CAISESMGDRSSSYNSPLHF. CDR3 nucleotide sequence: TGTGCCATCAGTGAGTCGATGGGGGACAGGTCGAGCTCCTATAATTCACCCCTCCACTTT.